Listed below are T cell receptor beta chains from one sample, sequenced in a study of long-term antiretroviral therapy in people with HIV. Using immunoSEQ multiplex PCR, the repertoire was profiled, and TCRdb retains in-frame clones only, with some absent. The data contain about 20,000 clones, roughly 80% of them singletons. The sample consisted of unsorted PBMCs, taken 0.2 years after starting antiretroviral therapy. The receptors here all came from a woman aged 40 to 49 with HIV. The CDR3 runs from the conserved cysteine through the conserved F or W. A D gene is named only where the DNA matches it firmly. Some rows mark clone size as missing; the rest say once, few, many or name a class of expanded clone.

j_gene: TRBJ1-1
abundance: once
v_gene: TRBV18
len: 13
d_gene: .
CDR3nt: TGTGCCAGCTCACCCGGCTGGAACACTGAAGCTTTCTTT
CDR3aa: CASSPGWNTEAFF

j_gene: TRBJ2-7
abundance: .
v_gene: TRBV10-3
len: 15
d_gene: .
CDR3nt: TGTGCCATCAGTGACTTCGGGGGGCGCGACTACGAGCAGTACTTC
CDR3aa: CAISDFGGRDYEQYF

j_gene: TRBJ2-7
abundance: .
v_gene: TRBV18
len: 16
d_gene: .
CDR3nt: TGTGCCAGCTCACCGCGGGGGCAAGGGTACTTCTACGAGCAGTACTTC
CDR3aa: CASSPRGQGYFYEQYF

j_gene: TRBJ2-1
abundance: .
v_gene: TRBV7-9
len: 15
d_gene: .
CDR3nt: TGTGCCAGCAGCTCCTCCTGGGACGGATACAATGAGCAGTTCTTC
CDR3aa: CASSSSWDGYNEQFF

j_gene: TRBJ2-5
abundance: few
v_gene: TRBV9
len: 18
d_gene: .
CDR3nt: TGTGCCAGCAGCGCCAACTGGGCCTCGTTCAAAGATCAAGAGACCCAGTACTTC
CDR3aa: CASSANWASFKDQETQYF

j_gene: TRBJ1-5
abundance: .
v_gene: TRBV6-1
len: 15
d_gene: .
CDR3nt: TGTGCCAGCAGTGAGTACAGGGATAACAATCAGCCCCAGCATTTT
CDR3aa: CASSEYRDNNQPQHF

j_gene: TRBJ1-5
abundance: .
v_gene: TRBV7-8
len: 17
d_gene: TRBD1
CDR3nt: TGTGCCAGCAGCTTAGTGGAGTGGACAGGGGGCAATCAGCCCCAGCATTTT
CDR3aa: CASSLVEWTGGNQPQHF

j_gene: TRBJ1-2
abundance: .
v_gene: TRBV6-1
len: 11
d_gene: TRBD1
CDR3nt: TGTGCCAGCGACAGGGGGTATGGCTACACCTTC
CDR3aa: CASDRGYGYTF

j_gene: TRBJ2-1
abundance: .
v_gene: TRBV27
len: 13
d_gene: TRBD2
CDR3nt: TGTGCCAGCAGGACTAGCGTATACAATGAGCAGTTCTTC
CDR3aa: CASRTSVYNEQFF

j_gene: TRBJ1-2
abundance: .
v_gene: TRBV25-1
len: 16
d_gene: TRBD1
CDR3nt: TGTGCCAGCAGTCCTCACTCAGGGGGGGGAGTCTATGGCTACACCTTC
CDR3aa: CASSPHSGGGVYGYTF

j_gene: TRBJ1-2
abundance: .
v_gene: TRBV5-5
len: 15
d_gene: TRBD1
CDR3nt: TGTGCCAGCAGCTTGGAGAACAGGGGGACCTATGGCTACACCTTC
CDR3aa: CASSLENRGTYGYTF

j_gene: TRBJ1-1
abundance: .
v_gene: TRBV4-3
len: 14
d_gene: .
CDR3nt: TGCGCCAGCAGCCAAGCCGAGGCGCGGACTGAAGCTTTCTTT
CDR3aa: CASSQAEARTEAFF

j_gene: TRBJ2-3
abundance: .
v_gene: TRBV19
len: 13
d_gene: .
CDR3nt: TGTGCCAGTAGTTGGCAGGACTCAGATACGCAGTATTTT
CDR3aa: CASSWQDSDTQYF

j_gene: TRBJ2-5
abundance: few
v_gene: TRBV29-1
len: 11
d_gene: .
CDR3nt: TGCAGCGTTGAAATGGGGGAGACCCAGTACTTC
CDR3aa: CSVEMGETQYF

j_gene: TRBJ1-2
abundance: .
v_gene: TRBV2
len: 13
d_gene: .
CDR3nt: TGTGCCAGCTGGGCGGGACGAGTATATGGCTACACCTTC
CDR3aa: CASWAGRVYGYTF

j_gene: TRBJ2-1
abundance: .
v_gene: TRBV11-3
len: 15
d_gene: .
CDR3nt: TGTGCCAGCAGCCCATTAGCGCAACCCTACAATGAGCAGTTCTTC
CDR3aa: CASSPLAQPYNEQFF